This paragraph covers one T cell receptor (beta chain) sequence. This specimen comes from a study of Graves' ophthalmopathy and Graves' hyperthyroidism. CDR3 length: 15 amino acids. Looked up from germline, CDR1 is SQVTM and CDR2 is ANQGSEA. The ends lost 1 base at V and 0 bases at J; junction bases unmatched: 5. TCR beta CDR3 regions were amplified from RNA transcripts. Amplification began with first-round RT-PCR using HTBI primers, then second-round multiplex PCR was performed. TCRdb passed the multiplex PCR reads through MiXCR, listing each CDR3 protein once. The sample has around 660,000 distinct CDR3 sequences, over 40% seen once.

The sequence was collected from an adult man with Graves' ophthalmopathy. Sequenced sample: peripheral blood. The rearrangement links TRBV29-1 to TRBJ1-2; 7 nucleotides line up with TRBD1. Here the CDR3 DNA reads TGCAGCGTTGAAGTCCAGACAGGGACTAACTATGGCTACACCTTC. Translation gives CSVEVQTGTNYGYTF.